These T cell receptor beta chains were read from a single sample in a study of regulatory T cells in long-lasting Graves disease. TCRdb independently ran MiXCR on the multiplex PCR reads; one entry per CDR3 protein. The sample includes approximately 540,000 distinct CDR3 sequences, more than 10% of them seen just once. The data also belong to a second study, concerning T cells in Graves' hyperthyroidism and ophthalmopathy.

The material sequenced was peripheral blood mononuclear cells (PBMCs), taken at new diagnosis, from a patient treated with antithyroid drugs. The origin of the receptors is a woman aged 30 to 39 with Graves disease. CDR3s include the opening cysteine and the closing phenylalanine or tryptophan. D genes are given only for firm matches. Clone size is stated in some rows and not others, as once, few, many or a class when expanded.

cdr3_aa	cdr3_nt	j_call	clone_size	d_call	v_call
CASSLEPEAFF	TGTGCCAGCAGCTTAGAGCCTGAAGCTTTCTTT	TRBJ1-1	many	.	TRBV5-8
CASSLDSGYNEQFF	TGTGCCAGCAGCTTAGATAGCGGTTACAATGAGCAGTTCTTC	TRBJ2-1	many	.	TRBV7-9
CASSFYWGPNYGHTF	TGTGCCAGCAGTTTCTATTGGGGGCCTAACTATGGCCACACCTTC	TRBJ1-2	few	.	TRBV13
CSARSGRGGINGLGKLFF	TGCAGTGCTAGATCCGGACGGGGCGGGATAAACGGTCTTGGGAAGCTGTTTTTT	TRBJ2-2	.	.	TRBV20-1
CASSRTLAGGPDTQYF	TGTGCCAGCAGTCGCACTCTAGCGGGAGGGCCAGATACGCAGTATTTT	TRBJ2-3	many	TRBD2	TRBV27
CASSLGQGASEGYTF	TGTGCCAGCAGCTTAGGACAGGGGGCGTCGGAAGGCTACACCTTC	TRBJ1-2	many	TRBD1	TRBV7-3
CASSSPGLGISEQYF	TGTGCCAGCAGTTCACCGGGACTGGGGATCTCCGAGCAGTACTTC	TRBJ2-7	many	.	TRBV28
CASSQVPGDWEQYF	TGTGCCAGCAGCCAGGTTCCGGGGGACTGGGAGCAGTACTTC	TRBJ2-7	.	.	TRBV11-2
CASSPRSRAGNTIYF	TGTGCCAGCAGCCCCCGGAGCAGGGCTGGAAACACCATATATTTT	TRBJ1-3	.	.	TRBV9
CASSLGPKLFF	TGTGCCAGCAGCTTAGGTCCAAAACTGTTTTTT	TRBJ1-4	.	.	TRBV7-9
CASRKRTGASTDTQYF	TGTGCCAGCAGGAAGAGGACAGGGGCTAGCACAGATACGCAGTATTTT	TRBJ2-3	.	TRBD1	TRBV28
CSARDPGRNQETQYF	TGCAGTGCTAGAGATCCCGGACGGAACCAAGAGACCCAGTACTTC	TRBJ2-5	.	.	TRBV20-1
CASSVQPMNTEAFF	TGTGCCAGCAGCGTGCAGCCCATGAACACTGAAGCTTTCTTT	TRBJ1-1	many	.	TRBV9
CASSYGRDLYEQYF	TGTGCCAGCAGTTACGGCCGGGACCTTTACGAGCAGTACTTC	TRBJ2-7	many	.	TRBV6-5
CASSESPPGTQYF	TGTGCCAGCAGTGAAAGTCCCCCGGGGACCCAGTACTTC	TRBJ2-5	many	.	TRBV2
CASSQGAGLTDTQYF	TGTGCCAGCAGCCAAGGGGCAGGCCTTACGGATACGCAGTATTTT	TRBJ2-3	few	.	TRBV9
CASSLFGQMNTEAFF	TGTGCCAGCAGCTTATTTGGACAGATGAACACTGAAGCTTTCTTT	TRBJ1-1	few	.	TRBV7-2
CASSRNLAGTDTQYF	TGTGCCAGCAGCCGGAACCTAGCGGGCACAGATACGCAGTATTTT	TRBJ2-3	.	TRBD2	TRBV14
CSARNWGQGGSQPQHF	TGCAGTGCCCGAAATTGGGGACAGGGGGGGAGTCAGCCCCAGCATTTT	TRBJ1-5	few	TRBD1	TRBV20-1
CASRSTGMGGTETFF	TGTGCCAGCCGTAGTACGGGGATGGGGGGCACTGAAACTTTCTTT	TRBJ1-1	.	.	TRBV27
CASSAPGNYGYTF	TGCGCCAGCAGCGCCCCGGGGAACTATGGCTACACCTTC	TRBJ1-2	few	.	TRBV5-1
CASSGPGDSYEQYF	TGTGCCAGCAGCGGGCCTGGGGACTCCTACGAGCAGTACTTC	TRBJ2-7	many	.	TRBV3-1
CASPQGSTDTQYF	TGTGCCAGCCCCCAGGGGAGCACAGATACGCAGTATTTT	TRBJ2-3	many	.	TRBV2
CASSLGQHHQPQHF	TGTGCCAGCAGTTTAGGCCAGCATCATCAGCCCCAGCATTTT	TRBJ1-5	few	.	TRBV28
CVTSDHSVQGRNGQFF	TGTGTCACCAGTGATCATTCGGTTCAGGGGAGGAATGGGCAGTTCTTC	TRBJ2-1	.	.	TRBV24-1
CASALLAADSYEQYF	TGTGCCAGCGCCCTTCTAGCGGCCGACTCCTACGAGCAGTACTTC	TRBJ2-7	many	TRBD2	TRBV6-1
CASSLKWTTGELFF	TGTGCCAGCAGCCTCAAGTGGACTACCGGGGAGCTGTTTTTT	TRBJ2-2	few	.	TRBV7-2
CSARVVLAGADTQYF	TGCAGTGCTAGAGTTGTGCTAGCGGGAGCAGATACGCAGTATTTT	TRBJ2-3	many	TRBD2	TRBV20-1
CASSLAQLAGGYNEQFF	TGTGCCAGCAGCTTAGCGCAACTAGCGGGAGGTTACAATGAGCAGTTCTTC	TRBJ2-1	many	TRBD2	TRBV7-2
CATTSGSLNDEQYF	TGTGCCACCACTAGCGGGAGCCTGAACGACGAGCAGTACTTC	TRBJ2-7	many	TRBD2	TRBV2
CASSLGGTGYTF	TGTGCCAGCAGCTTGGGGGGCACTGGCTACACCTTC	TRBJ1-2	.	.	TRBV7-9
CATVAGAGTDTQYF	TGTGCCACCGTAGCGGGAGCGGGCACAGATACGCAGTATTTT	TRBJ2-3	few	TRBD2	TRBV6-1
CASSSQTTSTDTQYF	TGTGCCAGCAGTTCCCAGACAACCAGCACAGATACGCAGTATTTT	TRBJ2-3	.	.	TRBV12-3/TRBV12-4
CSARNQYNEQFF	TGCAGTGCTAGGAATCAGTACAATGAGCAGTTCTTC	TRBJ2-1	many	.	TRBV20-1
CASSLRGGTSNTEAFF	TGTGCCAGCAGCTTAAGGGGCGGCACTTCGAACACTGAAGCTTTCTTT	TRBJ1-1	few	.	TRBV7-2
CASSLVGTPGYTF	TGTGCCAGCAGCTTGGTAGGGACTCCGGGCTACACCTTC	TRBJ1-2	few	.	TRBV5-4
CATSDLLSWGRDF	TGTGCCACCAGTGATTTGCTTAGTTGGGGTAGGGATTTT	TRBJ1-5	few	.	TRBV24-1
CSAFRAGGQPQHF	TGCAGTGCCTTTCGGGCAGGGGGTCAGCCCCAGCATTTT	TRBJ1-5	many	TRBD1	TRBV20-1
CASSLGRLAGFYEQFF	TGTGCCAGCAGCTTAGGCCGGCTAGCGGGATTTTATGAGCAGTTCTTC	TRBJ2-1	.	TRBD2	TRBV13
CASEGGTEAFF	TGTGCCAGCGAGGGAGGAACTGAAGCTTTCTTT	TRBJ1-1	many	.	TRBV6-1
CASSLTGSSEQYF	TGTGCCAGCAGCCTGACAGGGTCAAGCGAGCAGTACTTC	TRBJ2-7	.	TRBD1	TRBV9
CAGMETSGSRTQYF	TGTGCCGGCATGGAGACTAGCGGGAGTCGGACCCAGTACTTC	TRBJ2-5	many	TRBD2	TRBV2
CATEAGGPYEQYF	TGTGCCACCGAAGCGGGAGGGCCCTACGAGCAGTACTTC	TRBJ2-7	many	TRBD2	TRBV28